This T cell receptor beta chain comes out of a study of T cell changes during pregnancy in multiple sclerosis. Repertoires were generated with immunoSEQ multiplex PCR, while TCRdb's copy carries only in-frame clones and drops some. The sample shows under 70,000 clones, around 90% of them seen only once. The V and J ends lost 0 bases and 8 bases, in that order; junction bases with no gene match: 12. The CDR3 has 18 amino acids. The germline V gene has CDR1 MGHRA and CDR2 YSYEKL. The sequence was collected from a female donor with multiple sclerosis, enrolled in a pregnancy study. This chain joins TRBV4-1 and TRBJ1-6; the match to TRBD1 covers 8 bases. The sequenced sample was CD4+ T cells from peripheral blood mononuclear cells, obtained after pregnancy. The CDR3 here is CASSQDWLSGTGHSPLHF. CDR3 coding DNA: TGCGCCAGCAGCCAAGATTGGTTATCAGGGACAGGACATTCACCCCTCCACTTT.